This is a list of T cell receptor beta chains from one sample in a study of blood T cell repertoires in COVID-19. Using immunoSEQ multiplex PCR, the repertoire was profiled, and TCRdb retains in-frame clones only, with some absent. Of about 25,000 clones listed, roughly nine tenths are singletons. The sample taken for sequencing was peripheral blood. The receptor source for this set is a man between 65 and 85 years old with COVID-19, enrolled during active disease. CDR3s include the opening cysteine and the closing phenylalanine or tryptophan. D genes are given only for firm matches. Size is stated for part of the rows, as once, few or many counts, or as a class when the clone is expanded.

d_gene: -
v_gene: TRBV23-1
abundance: -
j_gene: TRBJ2-4
CDR3nt: TGCGCCCCAGGGGCACCGGCCAAAAACATTCAGTACTTC
CDR3aa: CAPGAPAKNIQYF

d_gene: TRBD1
v_gene: TRBV19
abundance: -
j_gene: TRBJ1-5
CDR3nt: TGTGCCAGTAGTCGGGACAGGGGCCTTAGCGGCGATCAGCCCCAGCATTTT
CDR3aa: CASSRDRGLSGDQPQHF

d_gene: TRBD1
v_gene: TRBV7-9
abundance: -
j_gene: TRBJ1-5
CDR3nt: TGTGCCAGCAGCCAGACAGGGGGCCGGGGACAGCCCCAGCATTTT
CDR3aa: CASSQTGGRGQPQHF

d_gene: TRBD1
v_gene: TRBV25-1
abundance: -
j_gene: TRBJ2-3
CDR3nt: TGTGCCAGCAGTGAAGCCGACAGGGGCACAGATACGCAGTATTTT
CDR3aa: CASSEADRGTDTQYF

d_gene: TRBD1
v_gene: TRBV9
abundance: -
j_gene: TRBJ1-2
CDR3nt: TGTGCCAGCAGCGAGGGACAGTATGGCTACACCTTC
CDR3aa: CASSEGQYGYTF

d_gene: -
v_gene: TRBV29-1
abundance: -
j_gene: TRBJ2-1
CDR3nt: TGCAGCGTTGGAACCCCGAGCTCCTACAATGAGCAGTTCTTC
CDR3aa: CSVGTPSSYNEQFF

d_gene: TRBD2
v_gene: TRBV2
abundance: -
j_gene: TRBJ2-1
CDR3nt: TGTGCCAGCAGTGAAACCGGGGGGGACTACAATGAGCAGTTCTTC
CDR3aa: CASSETGGDYNEQFF

d_gene: -
v_gene: TRBV27
abundance: -
j_gene: TRBJ2-1
CDR3nt: TGTGCCAGCAGTCCAACTTCAGGAGAGCAGTTCTTC
CDR3aa: CASSPTSGEQFF

d_gene: -
v_gene: TRBV5-1
abundance: -
j_gene: TRBJ1-6
CDR3nt: TGCGCCAGCAGCTTGAGCAGCGATAATTCACCCCTCCACTTT
CDR3aa: CASSLSSDNSPLHF

d_gene: TRBD2
v_gene: TRBV7-6
abundance: -
j_gene: TRBJ2-1
CDR3nt: TGTGCCAGCAGCTTTGAGAGCGGGAGTTCTTGGCTTTACAATGAGCAGTTCTTC
CDR3aa: CASSFESGSSWLYNEQFF

d_gene: -
v_gene: TRBV18
abundance: -
j_gene: TRBJ2-1
CDR3nt: TGTGCCAGCTCTCTTGGACTATTCAATGAGCAGTTCTTC
CDR3aa: CASSLGLFNEQFF

d_gene: TRBD2
v_gene: TRBV7-9
abundance: -
j_gene: TRBJ2-5
CDR3nt: TGTGCCAGCAGTTTAGTGGGAGCGGGGGAGACCCAGTACTTC
CDR3aa: CASSLVGAGETQYF

d_gene: -
v_gene: TRBV7-9
abundance: -
j_gene: TRBJ1-2
CDR3nt: TGTGCCAGCAGCTTAGAGGGGCAGACGTACAGGGATGGCTACACCTTC
CDR3aa: CASSLEGQTYRDGYTF

d_gene: -
v_gene: TRBV27
abundance: -
j_gene: TRBJ1-2
CDR3nt: TGTGCCAGCGCTCTTCAATCGGGGACAACCTATGGCTACACCTTC
CDR3aa: CASALQSGTTYGYTF

d_gene: -
v_gene: TRBV7-2
abundance: -
j_gene: TRBJ2-5
CDR3nt: TGTGCCAGCAGCTTATTTCTGGGGGGGGGCGAGACCCAGTACTTC
CDR3aa: CASSLFLGGGETQYF

d_gene: TRBD1
v_gene: TRBV5-5
abundance: few
j_gene: TRBJ2-2
CDR3nt: TGTGCCAGCAGCTTGATGGACAGGGGGCCCGGGGAGCTGTTTTTT
CDR3aa: CASSLMDRGPGELFF

d_gene: -
v_gene: TRBV11-2
abundance: -
j_gene: TRBJ2-7
CDR3nt: TGTGCCAGCAGCCACTTACAGGGCCCCTTTGGGTACGAGCAGTACTTC
CDR3aa: CASSHLQGPFGYEQYF

d_gene: -
v_gene: TRBV14
abundance: -
j_gene: TRBJ2-7
CDR3nt: TGTGCCAGCAGTGCGCAGTGGGACATATACGAGCAGTACTTC
CDR3aa: CASSAQWDIYEQYF

d_gene: -
v_gene: TRBV5-1
abundance: -
j_gene: TRBJ2-4
CDR3nt: TGCGCCAGCAGCTTGACTCGTTTCCAGCGCCTTGGTGACATTCAGTACTTC
CDR3aa: CASSLTRFQRLGDIQYF

d_gene: -
v_gene: TRBV6-5
abundance: once
j_gene: TRBJ2-7
CDR3nt: TGTGCCAGCAGTTACAGACGGGGTTCCTACGAGCAGTACTTC
CDR3aa: CASSYRRGSYEQYF

d_gene: TRBD1
v_gene: TRBV3-1/TRBV3-2
abundance: -
j_gene: TRBJ2-7
CDR3nt: TGTGCCAGCAGCCACCGACAGGGACAGGAGGTCTTC
CDR3aa: CASSHRQGQEVF

d_gene: -
v_gene: TRBV14
abundance: -
j_gene: TRBJ2-3
CDR3nt: TGTGCCAGCAGCCAAGGCAGACTAGGGCAGTATTTT
CDR3aa: CASSQGRLGQYF

d_gene: -
v_gene: TRBV18
abundance: -
j_gene: TRBJ2-4
CDR3nt: TGTGCCAGCTCACCAGAGTACAGGGCGAGGAACATTCAGTACTTC
CDR3aa: CASSPEYRARNIQYF

d_gene: -
v_gene: TRBV6-2/TRBV6-3
abundance: -
j_gene: TRBJ2-2
CDR3nt: TGTGCCAGCAGTCTACCGAACCGGGGAACCGGGGAGCTGTTTTTT
CDR3aa: CASSLPNRGTGELFF

d_gene: -
v_gene: TRBV6-1
abundance: -
j_gene: TRBJ1-4
CDR3nt: TGTGCCAGCAGTGACAGGGAGGGGTATGAAAAACTGTTTTTT
CDR3aa: CASSDREGYEKLFF

d_gene: -
v_gene: TRBV4-1
abundance: once
j_gene: TRBJ1-4
CDR3nt: TGCGCCAGCAGCCACCCGGGGGAAAAACTGTTTTTT
CDR3aa: CASSHPGEKLFF

d_gene: TRBD1
v_gene: TRBV4-1
abundance: few
j_gene: TRBJ2-1
CDR3nt: TGCGCCAGCAGCCAAGATCGGGGGACAGGGCTTTACAATGAGCAGTTCTTC
CDR3aa: CASSQDRGTGLYNEQFF

d_gene: -
v_gene: TRBV10-3
abundance: -
j_gene: TRBJ1-6
CDR3nt: TGTGCCATCAGTGAGTCGATCGGATCAGGGAGGAATTCACCCCTCCACTTT
CDR3aa: CAISESIGSGRNSPLHF

d_gene: TRBD2
v_gene: TRBV4-2
abundance: -
j_gene: TRBJ2-2
CDR3nt: TGTGCCAGCAGAGGACTAGCGGGAGCGGTCGGGGAGCTGTTTTTT
CDR3aa: CASRGLAGAVGELFF

d_gene: -
v_gene: TRBV7-9
abundance: once
j_gene: TRBJ2-7
CDR3nt: TGTGCCAGCAGCTTAAAGGGGCAGGACTCCTACGAGCAGTACTTC
CDR3aa: CASSLKGQDSYEQYF

d_gene: -
v_gene: TRBV11-3
abundance: -
j_gene: TRBJ2-5
CDR3nt: TGTGCCAGCAGCTTAGGGTACGCAGGGGAAGAGACCCAGTACTTC
CDR3aa: CASSLGYAGEETQYF

d_gene: -
v_gene: TRBV19
abundance: -
j_gene: TRBJ1-6
CDR3nt: TGTGCCAGTAGTCCCTCGGGGTTCCCCCTCCACTTT
CDR3aa: CASSPSGFPLHF

d_gene: TRBD1
v_gene: TRBV6-5
abundance: -
j_gene: TRBJ1-2
CDR3nt: TGTGCCAGCAGTTACTGGGACAGGGGGATGTATGGCTACACCTTC
CDR3aa: CASSYWDRGMYGYTF

d_gene: TRBD2
v_gene: TRBV27
abundance: -
j_gene: TRBJ2-5
CDR3nt: TGTGCCAGCAGTTTTTTAGCGGGAGTGTCTCAAGAGACCCAGTACTTC
CDR3aa: CASSFLAGVSQETQYF